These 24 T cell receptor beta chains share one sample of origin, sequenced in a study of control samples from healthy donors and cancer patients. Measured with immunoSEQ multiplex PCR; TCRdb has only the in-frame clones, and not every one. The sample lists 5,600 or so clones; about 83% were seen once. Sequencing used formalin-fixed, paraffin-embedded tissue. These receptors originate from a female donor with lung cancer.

CDR3 DNA: TGTGCCTGGAGCCGGGGGGGGACATACAATGAGCAGTTCTTC. This sequence encodes CAWSRGGTYNEQFF. The chain employs TRBV30 and TRBJ2-1; 8 positions match TRBD2. The CDR3 consists of 14 residues. V lost 3 bases, J lost 4 bases, and 5 bases stayed unmatched. Germline CDR1 reads GTSNPN; CDR2 reads SVGIG (reference sequence).

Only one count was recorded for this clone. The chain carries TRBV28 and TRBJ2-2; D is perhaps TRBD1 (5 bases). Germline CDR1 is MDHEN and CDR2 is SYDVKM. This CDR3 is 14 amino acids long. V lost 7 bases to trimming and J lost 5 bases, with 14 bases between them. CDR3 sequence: CASTFDSRTGELFF. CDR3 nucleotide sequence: TGTGCCAGCACCTTTGACAGTCGAACCGGGGAGCTGTTTTTT.

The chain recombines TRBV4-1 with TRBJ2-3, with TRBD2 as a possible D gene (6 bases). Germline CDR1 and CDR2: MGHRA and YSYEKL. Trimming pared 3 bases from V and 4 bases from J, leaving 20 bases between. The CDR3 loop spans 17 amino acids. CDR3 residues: CASSQIRRETLSDTQYF. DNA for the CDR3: TGCGCCAGCAGCCAGATTAGACGGGAGACCCTCTCAGATACGCAGTATTTT.

CDR3 bases: TGTGCCTGGGCAGGACTAGCGGGGGGCCAAGAGACCCAGTACTTC. It is translated as CAWAGLAGGQETQYF. V is TRBV30 and J is TRBJ2-5; 14 bases align to TRBD2. The V segment lost 5 bases and the J segment 1 base; nucleotides outside the gene matches: 3. The CDR3 consists of 15 residues. Per germline, CDR1 GTSNPN and CDR2 SVGIG (reference sequence).

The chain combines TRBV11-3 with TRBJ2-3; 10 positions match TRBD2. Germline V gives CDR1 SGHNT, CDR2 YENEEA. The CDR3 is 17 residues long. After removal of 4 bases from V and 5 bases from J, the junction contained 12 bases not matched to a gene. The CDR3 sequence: CASSSSSSGSFGDTQYF. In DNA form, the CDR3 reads TGTGCCAGCAGCTCATCCTCTAGCGGGAGTTTTGGAGATACGCAGTATTTT. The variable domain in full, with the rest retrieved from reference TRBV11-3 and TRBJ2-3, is EAGVVQSPRYKIIEKKQPVAFWCNPISGHNTLYWYLQNLGQGPELLIRYENEEAVDDSQLPKDRFSAERLKGVDSTLKIQPAELGDSAVYLCASSSSSSGSFGDTQYFGPGTRLTVL.

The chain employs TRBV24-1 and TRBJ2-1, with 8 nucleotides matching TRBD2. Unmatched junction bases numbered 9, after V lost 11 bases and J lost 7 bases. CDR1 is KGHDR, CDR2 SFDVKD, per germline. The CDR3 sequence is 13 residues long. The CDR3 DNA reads TGTGCCATCGGGACTAGGGGAGGAAATGAGCAGTTCTTC. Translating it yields CAIGTRGGNEQFF.

CDR3 bases: TGTGCCAGCAGCCAACTCTGGGCGTCACCCCTCCACTTT. Amino acids: CASSQLWASPLHF. The chain has TRBV14 and TRBJ1-6; D call uncertain. Trimming pared 2 bases from V and 10 bases from J, leaving 9 bases between. There are 13 residues in the CDR3. The germline V gene has CDR1 SGHDN and CDR2 FVKESK.

CDR3 amino acids: CASSLQRLAGDEQFF. The CDR3 bases are TGCGCCAGCAGCTTGCAACGTCTAGCGGGGGATGAGCAGTTCTTC. The V call is TRBV5-1, the J call TRBJ2-1; 10 nucleotides line up with TRBD2. The germline gives CDR1 SGHRS, CDR2 YFSETQ. The V gene end was trimmed by 1 base and the J gene end by 8 bases; junction bases not matched to a gene: 6. This CDR3 has 15 amino acids.

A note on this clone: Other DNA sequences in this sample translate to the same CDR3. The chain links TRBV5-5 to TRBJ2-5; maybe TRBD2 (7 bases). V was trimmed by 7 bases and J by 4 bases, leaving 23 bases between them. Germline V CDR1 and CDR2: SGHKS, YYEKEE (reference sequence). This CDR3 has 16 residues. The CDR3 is CASCWGQGGLGETQYF. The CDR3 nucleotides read TGTGCCAGCTGCTGGGGGCAGGGAGGGTTGGGAGAGACCCAGTACTTC.

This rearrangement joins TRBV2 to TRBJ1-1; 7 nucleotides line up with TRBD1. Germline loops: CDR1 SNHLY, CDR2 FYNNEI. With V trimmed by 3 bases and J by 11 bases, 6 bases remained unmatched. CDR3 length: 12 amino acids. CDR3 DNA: TGTGCCAGCAGTGAGGCAGGGGGAGGGGCTTTCTTT. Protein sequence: CASSEAGGGAFF.

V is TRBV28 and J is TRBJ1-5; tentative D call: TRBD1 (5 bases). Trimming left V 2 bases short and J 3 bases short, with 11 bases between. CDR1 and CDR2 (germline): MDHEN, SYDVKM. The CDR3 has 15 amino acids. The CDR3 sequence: CASSLATGYNQPQHF. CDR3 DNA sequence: TGTGCCAGCAGTTTAGCTACAGGTTACAATCAGCCCCAGCATTTT.

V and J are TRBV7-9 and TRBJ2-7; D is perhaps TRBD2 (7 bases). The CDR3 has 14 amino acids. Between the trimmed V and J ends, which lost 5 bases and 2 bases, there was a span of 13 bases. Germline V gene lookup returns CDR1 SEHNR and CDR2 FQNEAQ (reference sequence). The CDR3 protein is CASSPTGGTYEQYF. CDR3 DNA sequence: TGTGCCAGCAGCCCCACGGGGGGCACCTACGAGCAGTACTTC.

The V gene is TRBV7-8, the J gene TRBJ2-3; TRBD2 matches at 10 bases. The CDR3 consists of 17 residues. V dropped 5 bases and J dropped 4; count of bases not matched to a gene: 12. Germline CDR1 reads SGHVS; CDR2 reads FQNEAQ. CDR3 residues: CASSPPSSGSFSDTQYF. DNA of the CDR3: TGTGCCAGCAGCCCTCCTTCTAGCGGGAGTTTCTCAGATACGCAGTATTTT.

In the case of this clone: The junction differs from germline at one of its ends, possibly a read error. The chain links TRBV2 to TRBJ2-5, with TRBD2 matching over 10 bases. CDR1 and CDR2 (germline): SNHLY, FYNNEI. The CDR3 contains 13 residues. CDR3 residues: CTSLAGGQETQYF. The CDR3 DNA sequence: TGTACCAGCTTAGCGGGAGGCCAGGAGACCCAGTACTTC. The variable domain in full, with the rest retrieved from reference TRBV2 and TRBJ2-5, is EPEVTQTPSHQVTQMGQEVILRCVPISNHLYFYWYRQILGQKVEFLVSFYNNEISEKSEIFDDQFSVERPDGSNFTLKIRSTKLEDSAMYFCTSLAGGQETQYFGPGTRLLVL.

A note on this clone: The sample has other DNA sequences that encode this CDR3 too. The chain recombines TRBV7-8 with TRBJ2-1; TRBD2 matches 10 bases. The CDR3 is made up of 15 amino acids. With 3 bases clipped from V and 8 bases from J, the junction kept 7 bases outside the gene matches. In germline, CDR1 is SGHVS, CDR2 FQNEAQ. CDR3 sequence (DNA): TGTGCCAGCAGCTTTCGACTAGCGGGTGGGGATGAGCAGTTCTTC. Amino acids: CASSFRLAGGDEQFF.

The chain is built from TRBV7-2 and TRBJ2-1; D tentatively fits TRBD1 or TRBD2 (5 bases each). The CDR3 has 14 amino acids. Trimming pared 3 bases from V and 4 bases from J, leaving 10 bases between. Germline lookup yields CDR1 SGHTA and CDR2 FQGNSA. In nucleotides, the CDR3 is TGTGCCAGCAGCTTCTTTGGGGGTTACAATGAGCAGTTCTTC. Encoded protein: CASSFFGGYNEQFF.

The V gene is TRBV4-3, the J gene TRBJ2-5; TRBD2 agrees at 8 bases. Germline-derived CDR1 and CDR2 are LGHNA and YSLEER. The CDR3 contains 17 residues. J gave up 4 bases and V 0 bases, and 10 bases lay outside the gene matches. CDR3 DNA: TGCGCCAGCAGCCAAGACCCCACGGGGGGGGCGCGAGAGACCCAGTACTTC. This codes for CASSQDPTGGARETQYF.

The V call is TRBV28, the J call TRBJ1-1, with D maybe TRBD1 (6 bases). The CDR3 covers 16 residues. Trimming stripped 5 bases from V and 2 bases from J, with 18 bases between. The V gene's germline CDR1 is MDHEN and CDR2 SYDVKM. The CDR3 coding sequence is TGTGCCAGCAGTGCCCTCCGGGGGCGAGAAAACACTGAAGCTTTCTTT. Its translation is CASSALRGRENTEAFF. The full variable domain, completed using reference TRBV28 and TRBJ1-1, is DVKVTQSSRYLVKRTGEKVFLECVQDMDHENMFWYRQDPGLGLRLIYFSYDVKMKEKGDIPEGYSVSREKKERFSLILESASTNQTSMYLCASSALRGRENTEAFFGQGTRLTVV.

The CDR3 reads CAIRQREADTQYF. The CDR3 coding sequence is TGTGCCATTCGACAACGGGAGGCAGATACGCAGTATTTT. This rearrangement joins TRBV11-3 to TRBJ2-3, with 7 bases aligning to TRBD2. The germline gives CDR1 SGHNT, CDR2 YENEEA. The junction had 8 bases not matched to a gene; V was cut back by 10 bases and J by 4 bases. The CDR3 runs to 13 residues.

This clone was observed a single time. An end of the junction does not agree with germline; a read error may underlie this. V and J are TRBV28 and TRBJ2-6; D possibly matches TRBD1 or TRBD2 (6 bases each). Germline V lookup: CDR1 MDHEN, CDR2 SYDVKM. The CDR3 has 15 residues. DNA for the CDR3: TGTGCCAGCAGTTTAACGGGGGCTGGGGCCAGCGTCCTGACTTTC. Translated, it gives CASSLTGAGASVLTF.

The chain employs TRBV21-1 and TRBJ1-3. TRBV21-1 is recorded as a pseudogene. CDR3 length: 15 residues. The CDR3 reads CASSKTGAGLGTIYF. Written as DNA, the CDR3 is TGTGCCAGCAGCAAGACCGGGGCAGGGCTTGGCACCATATATTTT.

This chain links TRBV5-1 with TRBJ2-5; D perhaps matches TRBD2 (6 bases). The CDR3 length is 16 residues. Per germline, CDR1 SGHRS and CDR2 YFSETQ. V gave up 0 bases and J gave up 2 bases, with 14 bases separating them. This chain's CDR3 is CASSLEVASEQETQYF. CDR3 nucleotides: TGCGCCAGCAGCTTGGAGGTGGCTAGCGAGCAAGAGACCCAGTACTTC. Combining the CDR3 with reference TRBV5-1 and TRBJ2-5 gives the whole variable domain KAGVTQTPRYLIKTRGQQVTLSCSPISGHRSVSWYQQTPGQGLQFLFEYFSETQRNKGNFPGRFSGRQFSNSRSEMNVSTLELGDSALYLCASSLEVASEQETQYFGPGTRLLVL.

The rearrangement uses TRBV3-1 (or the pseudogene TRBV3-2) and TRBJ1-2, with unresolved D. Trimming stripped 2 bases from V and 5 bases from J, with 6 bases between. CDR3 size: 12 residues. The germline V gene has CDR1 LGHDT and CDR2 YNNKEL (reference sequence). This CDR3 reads CASSQSRYGYTF. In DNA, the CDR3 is TGTGCCAGCAGCCAATCCAGGTATGGCTACACCTTC.

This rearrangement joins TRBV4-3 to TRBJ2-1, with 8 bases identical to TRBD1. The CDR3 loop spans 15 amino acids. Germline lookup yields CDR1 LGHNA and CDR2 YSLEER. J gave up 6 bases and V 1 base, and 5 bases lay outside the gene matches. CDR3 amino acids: CASSQGPTGANEQFF. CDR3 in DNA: TGCGCCAGCAGCCAAGGGCCGACAGGGGCCAATGAGCAGTTCTTC.